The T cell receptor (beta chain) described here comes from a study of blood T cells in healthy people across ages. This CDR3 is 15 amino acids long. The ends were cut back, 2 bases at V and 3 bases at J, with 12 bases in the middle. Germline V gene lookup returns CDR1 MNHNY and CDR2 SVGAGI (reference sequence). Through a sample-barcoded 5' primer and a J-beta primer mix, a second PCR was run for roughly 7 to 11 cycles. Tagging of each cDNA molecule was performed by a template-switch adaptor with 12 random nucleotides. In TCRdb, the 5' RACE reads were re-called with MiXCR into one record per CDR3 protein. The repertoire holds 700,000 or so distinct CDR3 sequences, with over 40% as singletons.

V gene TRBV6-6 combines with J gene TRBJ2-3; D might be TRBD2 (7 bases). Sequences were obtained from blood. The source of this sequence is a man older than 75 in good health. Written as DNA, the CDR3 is TGTGCCAGCAGTTACGTCGGGGGGCAGACAGATACGCAGTATTTT. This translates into CASSYVGGQTDTQYF.